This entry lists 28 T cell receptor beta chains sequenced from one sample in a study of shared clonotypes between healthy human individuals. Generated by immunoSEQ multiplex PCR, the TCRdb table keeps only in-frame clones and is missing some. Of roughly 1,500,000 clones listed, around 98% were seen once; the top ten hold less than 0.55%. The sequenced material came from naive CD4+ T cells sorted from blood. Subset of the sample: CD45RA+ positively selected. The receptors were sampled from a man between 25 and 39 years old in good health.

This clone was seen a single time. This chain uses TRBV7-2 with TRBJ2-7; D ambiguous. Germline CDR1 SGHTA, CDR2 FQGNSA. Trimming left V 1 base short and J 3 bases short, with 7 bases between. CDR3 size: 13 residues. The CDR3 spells CASSLGWNYEQYF. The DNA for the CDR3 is TGTGCCAGCAGCTTAGGGTGGAACTACGAGCAGTACTTC.

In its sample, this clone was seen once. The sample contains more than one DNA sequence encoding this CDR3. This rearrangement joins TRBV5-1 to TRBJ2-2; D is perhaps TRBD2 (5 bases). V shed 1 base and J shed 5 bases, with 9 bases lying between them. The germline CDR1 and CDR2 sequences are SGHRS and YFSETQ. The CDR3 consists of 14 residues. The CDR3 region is CASSLTGSTGELFF. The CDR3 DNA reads TGCGCCAGCAGCTTGACGGGATCTACCGGGGAGCTGTTTTTT.

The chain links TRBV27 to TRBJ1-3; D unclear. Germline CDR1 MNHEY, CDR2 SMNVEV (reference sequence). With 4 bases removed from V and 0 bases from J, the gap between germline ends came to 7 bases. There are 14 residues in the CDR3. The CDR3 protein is CASSSGLSGNTIYF. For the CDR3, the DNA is TGTGCCAGCAGTTCCGGGCTCTCTGGAAACACCATATATTTT.

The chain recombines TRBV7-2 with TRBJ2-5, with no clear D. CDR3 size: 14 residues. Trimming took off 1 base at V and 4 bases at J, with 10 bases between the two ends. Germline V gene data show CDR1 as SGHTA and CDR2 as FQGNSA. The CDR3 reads CASSLDIVRETQYF. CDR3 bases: TGTGCCAGCAGCTTAGATATCGTAAGAGAGACCCAGTACTTC. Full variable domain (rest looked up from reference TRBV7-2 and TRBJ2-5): GAGVSQSPSNKVTEKGKDVELRCDPISGHTALYWYRQSLGQGLEFLIYFQGNSAPDKSGLPSDRFSAERTGGSVSTLTIQRTQQEDSAVYLCASSLDIVRETQYFGPGTRLLVL.

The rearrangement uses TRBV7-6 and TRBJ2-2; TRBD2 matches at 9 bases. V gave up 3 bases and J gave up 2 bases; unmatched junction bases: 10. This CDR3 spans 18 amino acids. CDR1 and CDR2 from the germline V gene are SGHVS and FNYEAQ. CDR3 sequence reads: CASSFLRGGAINTGELFF. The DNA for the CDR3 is TGTGCCAGCAGCTTTCTGCGCGGGGGGGCGATAAACACCGGGGAGCTGTTTTTT.

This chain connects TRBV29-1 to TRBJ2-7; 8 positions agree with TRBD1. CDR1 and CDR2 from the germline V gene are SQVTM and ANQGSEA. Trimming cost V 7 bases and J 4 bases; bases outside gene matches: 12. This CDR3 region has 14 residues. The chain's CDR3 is CSARTGPSGYEQYF. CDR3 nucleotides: TGCAGCGCTCGGACAGGGCCAAGTGGGTACGAGCAGTACTTC.

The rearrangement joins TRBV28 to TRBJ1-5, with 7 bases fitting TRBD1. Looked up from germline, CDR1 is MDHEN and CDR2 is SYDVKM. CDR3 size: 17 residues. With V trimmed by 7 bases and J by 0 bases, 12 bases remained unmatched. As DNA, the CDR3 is TGTGCCAGCATCCAGGGACAGCCAAGACTTAGCAATCAGCCCCAGCATTTT. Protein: CASIQGQPRLSNQPQHF.

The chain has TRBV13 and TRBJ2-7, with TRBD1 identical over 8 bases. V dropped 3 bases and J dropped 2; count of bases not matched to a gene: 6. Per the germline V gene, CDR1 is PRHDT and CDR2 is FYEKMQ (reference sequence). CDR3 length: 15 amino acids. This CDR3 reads CASSLRQGPTYEQYF. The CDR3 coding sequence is TGTGCCAGCAGCTTGCGACAGGGGCCCACCTACGAGCAGTACTTC.

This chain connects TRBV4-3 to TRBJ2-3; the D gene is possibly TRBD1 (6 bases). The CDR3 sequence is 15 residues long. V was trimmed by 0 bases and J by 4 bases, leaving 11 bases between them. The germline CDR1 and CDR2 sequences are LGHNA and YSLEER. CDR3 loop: CASSQDYRAPDTQYF. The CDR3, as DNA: TGCGCCAGCAGCCAAGACTACAGGGCCCCAGATACGCAGTATTTT.

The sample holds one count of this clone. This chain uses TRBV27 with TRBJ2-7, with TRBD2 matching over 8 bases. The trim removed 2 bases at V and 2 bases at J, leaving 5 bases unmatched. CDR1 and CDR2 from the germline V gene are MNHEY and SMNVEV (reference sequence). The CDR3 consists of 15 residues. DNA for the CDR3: TGTGCCAGCAGTTTAAAAGCGGGAGTGGCCTACGAGCAGTACTTC. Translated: CASSLKAGVAYEQYF.

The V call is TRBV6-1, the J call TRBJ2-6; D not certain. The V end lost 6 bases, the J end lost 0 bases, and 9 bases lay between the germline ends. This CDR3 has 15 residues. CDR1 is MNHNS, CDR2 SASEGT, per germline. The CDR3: CASRRPGSGANVLTF. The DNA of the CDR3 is TGTGCCAGCAGGAGACCAGGCTCTGGGGCCAACGTCCTGACTTTC.

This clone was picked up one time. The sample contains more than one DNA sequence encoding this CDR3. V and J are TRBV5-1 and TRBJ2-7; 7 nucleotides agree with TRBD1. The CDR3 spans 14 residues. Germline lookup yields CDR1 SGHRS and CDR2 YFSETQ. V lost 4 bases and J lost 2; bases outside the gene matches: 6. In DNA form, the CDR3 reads TGCGCCAGCAGCCGACAGGGAAGACCCTACGAGCAGTACTTC. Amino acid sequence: CASSRQGRPYEQYF.

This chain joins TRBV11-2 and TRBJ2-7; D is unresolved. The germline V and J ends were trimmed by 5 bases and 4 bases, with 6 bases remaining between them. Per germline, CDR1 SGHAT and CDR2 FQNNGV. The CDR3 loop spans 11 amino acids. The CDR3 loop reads CASSVTYEQYF. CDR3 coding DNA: TGTGCCAGCAGCGTAACATACGAGCAGTACTTC.

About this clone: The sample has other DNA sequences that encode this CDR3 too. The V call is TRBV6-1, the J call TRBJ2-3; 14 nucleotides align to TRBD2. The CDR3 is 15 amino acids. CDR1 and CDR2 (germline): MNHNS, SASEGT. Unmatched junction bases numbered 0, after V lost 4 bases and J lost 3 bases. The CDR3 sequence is CASSGLAGGTDTQYF. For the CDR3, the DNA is TGTGCCAGCAGTGGACTAGCGGGAGGGACAGATACGCAGTATTTT.

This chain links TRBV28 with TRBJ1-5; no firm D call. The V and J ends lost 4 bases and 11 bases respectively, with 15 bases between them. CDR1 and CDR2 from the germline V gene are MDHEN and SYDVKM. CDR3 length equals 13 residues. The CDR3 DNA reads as TGTGCCAGCAGTTACCCCGGGGATCCTGCCCAGCATTTT. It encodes CASSYPGDPAQHF.

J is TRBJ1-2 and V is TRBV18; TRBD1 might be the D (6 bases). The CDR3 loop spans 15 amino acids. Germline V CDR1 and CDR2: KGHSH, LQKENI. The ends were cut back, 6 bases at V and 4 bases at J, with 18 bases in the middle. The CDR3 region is CASSPENRVGYGYTF. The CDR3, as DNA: TGTGCCAGCTCGCCAGAGAACAGGGTTGGCTATGGCTACACCTTC.

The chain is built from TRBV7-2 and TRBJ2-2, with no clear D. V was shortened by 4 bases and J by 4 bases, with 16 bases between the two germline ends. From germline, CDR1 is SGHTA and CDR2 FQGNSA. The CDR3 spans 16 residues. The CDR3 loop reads CASSWRSRSVTGELFF. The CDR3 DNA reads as TGTGCCAGCAGCTGGCGGAGTAGGAGTGTCACCGGGGAGCTGTTTTTT.

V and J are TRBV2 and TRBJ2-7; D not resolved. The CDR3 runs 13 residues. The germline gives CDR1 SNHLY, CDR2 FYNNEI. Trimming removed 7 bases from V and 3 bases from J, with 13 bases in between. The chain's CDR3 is CASNDGNYYEQYF. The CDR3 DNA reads TGTGCCAGCAACGACGGAAATTACTACGAGCAGTACTTC.

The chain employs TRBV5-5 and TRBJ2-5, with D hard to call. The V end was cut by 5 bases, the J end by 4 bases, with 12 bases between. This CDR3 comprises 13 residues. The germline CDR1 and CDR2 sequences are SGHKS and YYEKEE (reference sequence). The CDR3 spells CASSSIPLETQYF. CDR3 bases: TGTGCCAGCAGTTCGATACCTTTAGAGACCCAGTACTTC.

CDR3 residues: CASGSDRVHEQYF. Written as DNA, the CDR3 is TGTGCCAGCGGATCGGACAGGGTCCACGAGCAGTACTTC. This chain links TRBV5-6 with TRBJ2-7, with 8 bases aligning to TRBD1. V trimming: 7 bases; J trimming: 5 bases; junction bases outside the gene matches: 8. Germline V gene lookup returns CDR1 SGHDT and CDR2 YYEEEE. This CDR3 contains 13 residues.

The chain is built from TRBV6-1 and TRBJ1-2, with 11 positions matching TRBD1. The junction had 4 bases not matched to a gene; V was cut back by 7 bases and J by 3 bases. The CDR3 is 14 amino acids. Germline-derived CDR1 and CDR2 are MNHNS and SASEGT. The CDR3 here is CASTAGQGDYGYTF. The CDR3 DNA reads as TGTGCCAGCACCGCGGGACAGGGGGACTATGGCTACACCTTC.

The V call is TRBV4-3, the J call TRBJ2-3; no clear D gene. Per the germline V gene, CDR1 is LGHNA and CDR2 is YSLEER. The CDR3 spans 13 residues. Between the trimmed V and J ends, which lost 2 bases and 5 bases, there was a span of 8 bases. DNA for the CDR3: TGCGCCAGCAGCCAACTAGGACGAGATACGCAGTATTTT. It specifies CASSQLGRDTQYF.

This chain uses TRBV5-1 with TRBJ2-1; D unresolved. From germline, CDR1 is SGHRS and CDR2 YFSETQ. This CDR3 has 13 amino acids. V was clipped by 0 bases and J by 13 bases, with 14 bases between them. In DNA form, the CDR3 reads TGCGCCAGCAGCTTGGCTCCAGACAATCCTCAGTTCTTC. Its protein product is CASSLAPDNPQFF.

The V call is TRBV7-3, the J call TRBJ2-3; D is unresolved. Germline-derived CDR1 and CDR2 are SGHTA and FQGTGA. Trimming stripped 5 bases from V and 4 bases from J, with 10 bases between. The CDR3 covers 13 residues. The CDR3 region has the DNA TGTGCCAGCAGCGTTGGTCGTTCAGATACGCAGTATTTT. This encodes CASSVGRSDTQYF.

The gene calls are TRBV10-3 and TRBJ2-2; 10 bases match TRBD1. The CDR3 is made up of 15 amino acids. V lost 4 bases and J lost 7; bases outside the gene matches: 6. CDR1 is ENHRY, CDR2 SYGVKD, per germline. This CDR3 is CAISADRGFVGELFF. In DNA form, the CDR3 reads TGTGCCATCAGTGCGGACAGGGGGTTCGTCGGGGAGCTGTTTTTT.

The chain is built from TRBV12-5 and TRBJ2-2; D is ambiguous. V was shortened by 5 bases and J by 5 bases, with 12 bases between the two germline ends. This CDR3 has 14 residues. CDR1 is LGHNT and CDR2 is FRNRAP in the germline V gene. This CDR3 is CASGPDGTTGELFF. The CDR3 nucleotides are TGTGCTAGTGGTCCCGACGGAACGACCGGGGAGCTGTTTTTT.

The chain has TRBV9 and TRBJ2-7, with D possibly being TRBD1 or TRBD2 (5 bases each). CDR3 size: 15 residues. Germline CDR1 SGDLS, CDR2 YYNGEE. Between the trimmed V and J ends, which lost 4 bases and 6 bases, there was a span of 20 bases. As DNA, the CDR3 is TGTGCCAGCAGCCCCCGGGACGGGCTAGGGCGCGAGCAGTACTTC. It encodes CASSPRDGLGREQYF. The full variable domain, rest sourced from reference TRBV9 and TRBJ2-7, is DSGVTQTPKHLITATGQRVTLRCSPRSGDLSVYWYQQSLDQGLQFLIQYYNGEERAKGNILERFSAQQFPDLHSELNLSSLELGDSALYFCASSPRDGLGREQYFGPGTRLTVT.

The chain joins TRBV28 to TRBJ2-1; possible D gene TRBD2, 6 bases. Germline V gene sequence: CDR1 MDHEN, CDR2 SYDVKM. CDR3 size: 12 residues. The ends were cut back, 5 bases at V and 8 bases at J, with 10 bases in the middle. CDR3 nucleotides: TGTGCCAGCAGTACACTAGCCCATGAGCAGTTCTTC. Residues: CASSTLAHEQFF.